Ten or more counts support the clone carrying this T cell receptor (beta chain). The antigen remains unidentified. Regarding time point: sample taken at primary tumor resection. There were around 72 donors, all of them untreated patients with early-stage non-small cell lung cancer. The authors sequenced whole RNA from tumor, nontumor lung or frozen PBMC without sorting. TCRdb ran MiXCR on the 5' RACE reads and lists one entry per CDR3 protein. The table records around 26,000 distinct CDR3 sequences, approximately 10% of them present only once. This specimen comes from a study of spatial heterogeneity in lung cancer. Notes on the study in general: Tumor mutation counts were tracked by expanded intratumoral alpha and beta TCR counts.

Between the trimmed V and J ends, which lost 4 bases and 2 bases, there was a span of 12 bases. The CDR3 length is 15 residues. Germline CDR1 SNHLY, CDR2 FYNNEI. The sample was lung tumor tissue, taken at surgery. V gene TRBV2 combines with J gene TRBJ2-1; D may correspond to TRBD1 or TRBD2 (5 bases each). The sequence was obtained from a male donor with early-stage non-small cell lung cancer. As DNA, the CDR3 is TGTGCCAGCAGTGGGGGGTCAACTCCCTACAATGAGCAGTTCTTC. Translated, it gives CASSGGSTPYNEQFF. The variable domain in full, completed from reference TRBV2 and TRBJ2-1, reads EPEVTQTPSHQVTQMGQEVILRCVPISNHLYFYWYRQILGQKVEFLVSFYNNEISEKSEIFDDQFSVERPDGSNFTLKIRSTKLEDSAMYFCASSGGSTPYNEQFFGPGTRLTVL.